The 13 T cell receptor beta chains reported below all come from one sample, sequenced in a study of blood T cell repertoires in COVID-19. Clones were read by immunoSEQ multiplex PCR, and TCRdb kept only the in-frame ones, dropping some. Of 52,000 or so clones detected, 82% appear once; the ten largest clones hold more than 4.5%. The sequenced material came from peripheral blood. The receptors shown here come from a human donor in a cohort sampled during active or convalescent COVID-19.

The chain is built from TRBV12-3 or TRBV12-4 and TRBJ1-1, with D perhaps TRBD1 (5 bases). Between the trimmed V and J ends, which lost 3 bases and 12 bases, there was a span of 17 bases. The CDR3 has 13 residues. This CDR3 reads CASSFGLGRGSFF. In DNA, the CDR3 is TGTGCCAGCAGTTTTGGTTTAGGTAGGGGCTCTTTCTTT.

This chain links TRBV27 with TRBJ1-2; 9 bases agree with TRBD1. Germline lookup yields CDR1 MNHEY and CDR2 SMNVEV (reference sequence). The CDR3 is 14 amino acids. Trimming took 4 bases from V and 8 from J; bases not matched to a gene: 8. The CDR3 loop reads CASSYRDRAGGYTF. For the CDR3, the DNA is TGTGCCAGCAGTTACCGGGACAGGGCTGGCGGCTACACCTTC.

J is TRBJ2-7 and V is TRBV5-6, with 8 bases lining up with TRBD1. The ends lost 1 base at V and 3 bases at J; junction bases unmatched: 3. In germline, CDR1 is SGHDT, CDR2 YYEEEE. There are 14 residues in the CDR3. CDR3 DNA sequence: TGTGCCAGCAGCTTGCTTGACAGGGGCTACGAGCAGTACTTC. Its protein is CASSLLDRGYEQYF.

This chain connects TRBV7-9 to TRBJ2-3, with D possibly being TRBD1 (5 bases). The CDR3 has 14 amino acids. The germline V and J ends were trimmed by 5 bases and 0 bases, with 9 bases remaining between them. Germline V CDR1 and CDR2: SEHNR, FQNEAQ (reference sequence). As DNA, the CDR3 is TGTGCCAGCAGCCCTCGACAGAGCACAGATACGCAGTATTTT. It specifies CASSPRQSTDTQYF.

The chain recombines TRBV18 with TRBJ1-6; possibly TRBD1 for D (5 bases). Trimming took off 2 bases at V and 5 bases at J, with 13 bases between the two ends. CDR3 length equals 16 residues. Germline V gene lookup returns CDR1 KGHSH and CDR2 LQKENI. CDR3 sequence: CASSPIMGQDNSPLHF. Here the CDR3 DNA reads TGTGCCAGCTCACCAATCATGGGGCAAGATAATTCACCCCTCCACTTT.

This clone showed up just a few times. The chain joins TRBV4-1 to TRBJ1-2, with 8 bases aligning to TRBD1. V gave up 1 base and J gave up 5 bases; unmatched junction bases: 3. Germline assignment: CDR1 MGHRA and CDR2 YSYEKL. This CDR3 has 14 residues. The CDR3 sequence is CASSQGDRSYGYTF. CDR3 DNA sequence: TGCGCCAGCAGCCAAGGGGACAGGAGTTATGGCTACACCTTC.

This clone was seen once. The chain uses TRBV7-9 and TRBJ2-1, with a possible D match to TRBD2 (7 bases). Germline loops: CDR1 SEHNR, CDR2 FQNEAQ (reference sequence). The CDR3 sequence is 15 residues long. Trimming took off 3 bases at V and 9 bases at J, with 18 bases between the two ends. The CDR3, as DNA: TGTGCCAGCAGCTTTGGTCTACGGAGGGGGGGTGAGCAGTTCTTC. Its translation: CASSFGLRRGGEQFF.

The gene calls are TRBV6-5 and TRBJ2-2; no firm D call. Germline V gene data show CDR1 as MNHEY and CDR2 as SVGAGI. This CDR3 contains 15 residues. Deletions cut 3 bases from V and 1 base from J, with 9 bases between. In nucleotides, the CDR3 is TGTGCCAGCAGTTATAATGGCAGGAACACCGGGGAGCTGTTTTTT. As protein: CASSYNGRNTGELFF.

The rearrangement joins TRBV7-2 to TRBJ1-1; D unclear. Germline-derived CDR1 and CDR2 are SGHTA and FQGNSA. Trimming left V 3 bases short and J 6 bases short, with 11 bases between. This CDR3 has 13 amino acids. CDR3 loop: CASSFFPGAEAFF. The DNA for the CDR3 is TGTGCCAGCAGCTTTTTTCCCGGGGCTGAAGCTTTCTTT.

CDR3 DNA sequence: TGTGCCTGCACAGGGGGCTATGGCTACACCTTC. Protein sequence: CACTGGYGYTF. The V and J genes are TRBV3-1 (or the pseudogene TRBV3-2) and TRBJ1-2; 8 bases are shared with TRBD1. Per the germline V gene, CDR1 is LGHDT and CDR2 is YNNKEL (reference sequence). Losses at the gene ends were 11 bases for V and 4 bases for J; bases not matched to a gene: 3. The CDR3 has 11 amino acids.

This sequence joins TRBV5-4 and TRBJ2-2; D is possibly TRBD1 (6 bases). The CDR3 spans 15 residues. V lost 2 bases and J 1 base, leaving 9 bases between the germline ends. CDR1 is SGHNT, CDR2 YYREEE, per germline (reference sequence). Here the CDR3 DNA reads TGTGCCAGCAGCTTTTGGGGGCTGAACACCGGGGAGCTGTTTTTT. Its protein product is CASSFWGLNTGELFF.

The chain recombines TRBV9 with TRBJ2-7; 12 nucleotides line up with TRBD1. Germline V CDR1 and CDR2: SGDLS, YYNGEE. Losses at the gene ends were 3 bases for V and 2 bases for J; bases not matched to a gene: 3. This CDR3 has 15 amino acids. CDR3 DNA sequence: TGTGCCAGCAGCGACGGGACAGGGGGCCCCTACGAGCAGTACTTC. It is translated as CASSDGTGGPYEQYF.

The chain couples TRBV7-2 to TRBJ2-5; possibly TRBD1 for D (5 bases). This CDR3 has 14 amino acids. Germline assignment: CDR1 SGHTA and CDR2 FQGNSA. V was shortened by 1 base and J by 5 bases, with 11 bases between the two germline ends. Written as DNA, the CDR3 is TGTGCCAGCAGCTTAGTAAGGGCAGGGGAGACCCAGTACTTC. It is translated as CASSLVRAGETQYF. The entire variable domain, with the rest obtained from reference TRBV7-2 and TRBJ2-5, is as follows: GAGVSQSPSNKVTEKGKDVELRCDPISGHTALYWYRQSLGQGLEFLIYFQGNSAPDKSGLPSDRFSAERTGGSVSTLTIQRTQQEDSAVYLCASSLVRAGETQYFGPGTRLLVL.